Listed here are 24 T cell receptor beta chains from one sample, sequenced in a study of blood T cell repertoires in COVID-19. TCRdb's copy holds only in-frame clones and misses some; the assay was immunoSEQ multiplex PCR. The sample consists of a few hundred thousand clones, 87% of them appearing once. What was sequenced was PBMCs or T cells enriched from blood (not recorded which). Receptors originate from a woman in her 30s who had recovered from COVID-19.

V and J are TRBV6-5 and TRBJ1-2; D is ambiguous. This CDR3 is built from 13 residues. The germline gives CDR1 MNHEY, CDR2 SVGAGI. With 10 bases removed from V and 6 bases from J, the gap between germline ends came to 18 bases. CDR3 sequence: CATGEWYVDGYTF. CDR3 nucleotide sequence: TGTGCCACCGGAGAATGGTACGTCGATGGCTACACCTTC.

This rearrangement joins TRBV13 to TRBJ2-7; 13 nucleotides match TRBD2. CDR1 is PRHDT, CDR2 FYEKMQ, per germline (reference sequence). The ends lost 5 bases at V and 4 bases at J; junction bases unmatched: 2. The CDR3 is made up of 14 amino acids. DNA for the CDR3: TGTGCCAGCAGCAAACTAGCGGGGGGGTACGAGCAGTACTTC. Amino acids: CASSKLAGGYEQYF.

The chain combines TRBV5-1 with TRBJ1-3, with a tentative D call TRBD1 (6 bases). The CDR3 covers 17 residues. The V and J ends lost 0 bases and 2 bases respectively, with 15 bases between them. Germline CDR1 reads SGHRS; CDR2 reads YFSETQ. CDR3 nucleotide sequence: TGCGCCAGCAGCTTGGGACGTACAGGGAGACCTGGAAACACCATATATTTT. Translated, it gives CASSLGRTGRPGNTIYF.

This clone was detected a few times. This sequence joins TRBV5-1 and TRBJ2-3; possible D gene TRBD2, 6 bases. Trimming removed 5 bases at V and 9 bases at J, with 13 bases between. Germline lookup yields CDR1 SGHRS and CDR2 YFSETQ. This CDR3 region has 12 residues. The CDR3 loop reads CASRLEGRTQYF. The CDR3 DNA sequence: TGCGCCAGCAGGCTGGAGGGCCGGACGCAGTATTTT.

The chain recombines TRBV7-9 with TRBJ1-5; possible D gene TRBD1, 5 bases. Germline V lookup: CDR1 SEHNR, CDR2 FQNEAQ (reference sequence). The V end was cut by 4 bases, the J end by 5 bases, with 12 bases between. The CDR3 length is 14 residues. The CDR3 DNA follows: TGTGCCAGCAGCTCCCAAGACAGCGATCAGCCCCAGCATTTT. Its protein product is CASSSQDSDQPQHF.

This chain connects TRBV7-2 to TRBJ2-7; D is perhaps TRBD2 (6 bases). CDR1 and CDR2 from the germline V gene are SGHTA and FQGNSA. V gave up 0 bases and J gave up 4 bases, with 13 bases separating them. The CDR3 spans 15 residues. For the CDR3, the DNA is TGTGCCAGCAGCTTAGCGCGGGGCGGCGGTTACGAGCAGTACTTC. Residues: CASSLARGGGYEQYF.

CDR3 amino acids: CASSEGSYGNQPQHF. For the CDR3, the DNA is TGTGCCAGCAGTGAGGGCAGCTACGGCAATCAGCCCCAGCATTTT. The V gene is TRBV6-1, the J gene TRBJ1-5; D is undetermined. CDR1 MNHNS and CDR2 SASEGT come from the germline V gene. V lost 3 bases to trimming and J lost 2 bases, with 11 bases between them. The CDR3 runs 15 residues.

The V call is TRBV12-3 or TRBV12-4, the J call TRBJ1-2; the D gene is possibly TRBD1 (5 bases). Trimming took off 1 base at V and 4 bases at J, with 7 bases between the two ends. This CDR3 contains 13 residues. CDR3 nucleotide sequence: TGTGCCAGCAGTTTAGGCGGGGCCTATGGCTACACCTTC. Residues: CASSLGGAYGYTF.

V and J are TRBV25-1 and TRBJ2-7, with 10 bases that match TRBD1. The CDR3 sequence is 14 residues long. With V trimmed by 2 bases and J by 5 bases, 3 bases remained unmatched. Germline V gene sequence: CDR1 MGHDK, CDR2 SYGVNS. CDR3 loop: CASSERDRGDEQYF. In DNA, the CDR3 is TGTGCCAGCAGTGAAAGGGACAGGGGTGACGAGCAGTACTTC.

This chain connects TRBV2 to TRBJ1-2; 7 bases match TRBD1. This CDR3 spans 11 amino acids. Germline trimming cut 11 bases from V and 6 bases from J; bases unmatched to any gene: 6. Germline lookup yields CDR1 SNHLY and CDR2 FYNNEI. In DNA, the CDR3 is TGTGCCGGGTATCAGGGGGATGGCTACACCTTC. It yields the protein CAGYQGDGYTF.

J is TRBJ1-2 and V is TRBV7-3; TRBD1 agrees at 7 bases. The germline V gene encodes CDR1 SGHTA and CDR2 FQGTGA. The V and J ends lost 5 bases and 7 bases, in that order; junction bases with no gene match: 7. The CDR3 runs 13 residues. The CDR3 DNA sequence: TGTGCCAGCAGCCCTGACAGGGACGGTGGCTACACCTTC. Encoded protein: CASSPDRDGGYTF.

The chain employs TRBV4-3 and TRBJ1-1, with a tentative D call TRBD1 (5 bases). Germline CDR1 and CDR2: LGHNA and YSLEER. V gave up 5 bases and J gave up 6 bases, with 16 bases separating them. The CDR3 contains 14 residues. Written as DNA, the CDR3 is TGCGCCAGCAGCTTAACCGGGGGAAATTCTGAAGCTTTCTTT. Translating it yields CASSLTGGNSEAFF.

This clone was seen a handful of times. The V call is TRBV30, the J call TRBJ1-2, with 7 bases lining up with TRBD1. The CDR3 runs 15 residues. The V gene end was trimmed by 2 bases and the J gene end by 5 bases; junction bases not matched to a gene: 11. Germline V gene lookup returns CDR1 GTSNPN and CDR2 SVGIG (reference sequence). Here the CDR3 reads CAWSRQGSRRYGYTF. The CDR3 DNA follows: TGTGCCTGGAGTAGACAGGGCAGTCGTCGGTATGGCTACACCTTC.

This clone was seen just once. The chain uses TRBV7-3 and TRBJ1-6; the D is unclear. Germline CDR1 and CDR2: SGHTA and FQGTGA. The CDR3 is made up of 18 amino acids. With 2 bases removed from V and 0 bases from J, the gap between germline ends came to 14 bases. This CDR3 reads CASSLLSRGNSYNSPLHF. The CDR3 DNA follows: TGTGCCAGCAGCTTACTCAGTCGGGGAAACTCCTATAATTCACCCCTCCACTTT.

The V call is TRBV7-9, the J call TRBJ2-7; 7 bases map to TRBD2. Trimming took 4 bases from V and 4 from J; bases not matched to a gene: 4. Germline-derived CDR1 and CDR2 are SEHNR and FQNEAQ (reference sequence). This CDR3 has 13 residues. CDR3 loop: CASSYLGGYEQYF. The CDR3 DNA reads as TGTGCCAGCAGCTATCTGGGGGGGTACGAGCAGTACTTC.

This chain links TRBV7-9 with TRBJ2-3, with unresolved D. The germline CDR1 and CDR2 sequences are SEHNR and FQNEAQ (reference sequence). V was cut by 8 bases and J by 0 bases, with 3 bases left in between. The CDR3 length is 11 residues. The CDR3 region is CASSSTDTQYF. The CDR3 bases are TGTGCCAGCTCTAGCACAGATACGCAGTATTTT.

The chain has TRBV12-3 or TRBV12-4 and TRBJ2-7, with D possibly matching TRBD2 (6 bases). The ends were cut back, 3 bases at V and 6 bases at J, with 9 bases in the middle. The CDR3 length is 12 residues. As DNA, the CDR3 is TGTGCCAGCAGTTTTACGGGACTCGAGCAGTACTTC. It translates to CASSFTGLEQYF.

This rearrangement joins TRBV6-5 to TRBJ1-1, with unresolved D. Germline CDR1 and CDR2: MNHEY and SVGAGI. V lost 8 bases, J lost 1 base, and 11 bases lay in between. The CDR3 has 13 residues. The CDR3 sequence is CASPGGPNTEAFF. CDR3 nucleotide sequence: TGTGCCAGCCCCGGCGGTCCGAACACTGAAGCTTTCTTT.

V usage is TRBV30 and J usage is TRBJ2-7; 10 bases match TRBD1. Germline CDR1 reads GTSNPN; CDR2 reads SVGIG (reference sequence). The CDR3 extends over 15 amino acids. Trimming took 3 bases from V and 3 from J; bases not matched to a gene: 8. The CDR3 region has the DNA TGTGCCTGGAGGCCCTGGGGGACAGGGGTCTACGAGCAGTACTTC. This gives the protein CAWRPWGTGVYEQYF.

This chain joins TRBV7-8 and TRBJ1-1, with 7 bases identical to TRBD1. Germline V gene lookup returns CDR1 SGHVS and CDR2 FQNEAQ. The CDR3 extends over 13 amino acids. After removal of 3 bases from V and 8 bases from J, the junction contained 6 bases not matched to a gene. The CDR3 sequence: CASSLTGRREAFF. The CDR3 nucleotides are TGTGCCAGCAGCTTGACAGGGCGAAGAGAAGCTTTCTTT. The full variable domain, with the rest looked up from reference TRBV7-8 and TRBJ1-1, is GAGVSQSPRYKVAKRGQDVALRCDPISGHVSLFWYQQALGQGPEFLTYFQNEAQLDKSGLPSDRFFAERPEGSVSTLKIQRTQQEDSAVYLCASSLTGRREAFFGQGTRLTVV.

This clone was found once. The chain carries TRBV7-2 and TRBJ2-7; D is ambiguous. The CDR3 is made up of 15 amino acids. Germline loops: CDR1 SGHTA, CDR2 FQGNSA. The V end was cut by 3 bases, the J end by 0 bases, with 12 bases between. CDR3 in amino acids: CASSFDGPSSYEQYF. For the CDR3, the DNA is TGTGCCAGCAGCTTCGACGGCCCTAGCTCCTACGAGCAGTACTTC.

In DNA, the CDR3 is TGCGCCAGCAGCTGGACGGGACAGTCCTACGAGCAGTACTTC. Its protein product is CASSWTGQSYEQYF. The chain couples TRBV5-1 to TRBJ2-7; 7 positions match TRBD1. The CDR3 contains 14 residues. With 3 bases clipped from V and 1 base from J, the junction kept 4 bases outside the gene matches. Germline CDR1 reads SGHRS; CDR2 reads YFSETQ.

The CDR3 is CAWETGSQEKLFF. In DNA, the CDR3 is TGTGCCTGGGAGACAGGGTCTCAGGAAAAACTGTTTTTT. The chain is built from TRBV30 and TRBJ1-4; 7 bases align to TRBD1. This CDR3 has 13 residues. Germline assignment: CDR1 GTSNPN and CDR2 SVGIG (reference sequence). The V and J ends lost 5 bases and 8 bases, in that order; junction bases with no gene match: 8.

This clone was detected only once. This sequence joins TRBV5-8 and TRBJ2-3; TRBD2 aligns across 13 bases. The junction had 4 bases not matched to a gene; V was cut back by 0 bases and J by 3 bases. The CDR3 spans 17 residues. CDR1 SGHTS and CDR2 YDEGEE come from the germline V gene. The CDR3 loop reads CASSLGGLAGPTDTQYF. CDR3 DNA: TGTGCCAGCAGCTTGGGGGGACTAGCGGGGCCGACAGATACGCAGTATTTT.